Below are 31 T cell receptor beta chains sequenced from a single sample in a study of CD8 T cells in ankylosing spondylitis. Study-wide results and caveats: A TCR beta motif made of several highly homologous variants seemed typical of ankylosing spondylitis blood.

These receptors' targets are unknown. Each CDR3 protein gets one entry after TCRdb re-called the 5' RACE reads with MiXCR. The sample gives roughly 670,000 distinct CDR3 sequences, over 15% of which show up once; around 19% is in the top ten. Material for sequencing was blood, either unsorted or a sorted T cell fraction (not recorded which). These receptors were collected from a male donor with ankylosing spondylitis.

This clonotype was counted ten times or more. The chain has TRBV4-3 and TRBJ1-6; 8 bases align to TRBD1. This CDR3 has 14 residues. V lost 0 bases to trimming and J lost 10 bases; unmatched junction nucleotides: 2. Looked up from germline, CDR1 is LGHNA and CDR2 is YSLEER. The CDR3 here is CASSQDRGQSPLHF. The CDR3 DNA reads TGCGCCAGCAGCCAAGACAGGGGGCAATCACCCCTCCACTTT.

This chain uses TRBV30 with TRBJ2-1; 9 bases line up with TRBD2. Germline loops: CDR1 GTSNPN, CDR2 SVGIG (reference sequence). V gave up 5 bases and J gave up 9 bases; unmatched junction bases: 20. The CDR3 loop spans 17 amino acids. This CDR3 is CAWSHLLAGAGKSEQFF. CDR3 coding DNA: TGTGCCTGGTCTCACCTTTTAGCGGGGGCGGGGAAGAGTGAGCAGTTCTTC. The variable domain in full, with the rest retrieved from reference TRBV30 and TRBJ2-1, is SQTIHQWPATLVQPVGSPLSLECTVEGTSNPNLYWYRQAAGRGLQLLFYSVGIGQISSEVPQNLSASRPQDRQFILSSKKLLLSDSGFYLCAWSHLLAGAGKSEQFFGPGTRLTVL.

The V call is TRBV5-1, the J call TRBJ2-7; 11 bases match TRBD2. The V and J ends lost 7 bases and 0 bases, in that order; junction bases with no gene match: 6. The germline gives CDR1 SGHRS, CDR2 YFSETQ. CDR3 length: 15 amino acids. CDR3: CASRWGLAASYEQYF. The CDR3 nucleotides read TGCGCCAGCCGATGGGGACTAGCGGCCTCCTACGAGCAGTACTTC.

The table lists this clonotype with a count of one. The chain combines TRBV3-1 with TRBJ2-1; D is unclear. The V end was cut by 2 bases, the J end by 0 bases, with 14 bases between. This CDR3 contains 17 residues. The V gene's germline CDR1 is LGHDT and CDR2 YNNKEL (reference sequence). The CDR3 nucleotides read TGTGCCAGCAGCCAACCCCCTAGGATAAGCTCCTACAATGAGCAGTTCTTC. It codes for CASSQPPRISSYNEQFF.

The chain uses TRBV15 and TRBJ1-5; a weak D match, TRBD1 (5 bases). V dropped 4 bases and J dropped 3 bases, with 10 bases sitting between them. The germline V gene has CDR1 LNHNV and CDR2 YYDKDF (reference sequence). The CDR3 loop spans 14 amino acids. The chain's CDR3 is CATSNQGFNQPQHF. The CDR3, as DNA: TGTGCCACCAGCAATCAGGGATTCAATCAGCCCCAGCATTTT.

The CDR3 sequence is CASSLVTNGGSPLHF. CDR3 nucleotide sequence: TGTGCCAGCAGCTTAGTTACGAATGGGGGTTCACCCCTCCACTTT. The chain combines TRBV7-9 with TRBJ1-6; a possible D gene is TRBD1 (5 bases). CDR1 is SEHNR and CDR2 is FQNEAQ in the germline V gene (reference sequence). This CDR3 region has 15 residues. Trimming left V 1 base short and J 9 bases short, with 13 bases between.

The chain links TRBV5-6 to TRBJ2-1, with 8 bases identical to TRBD2. The CDR3 contains 15 residues. The germline V gene encodes CDR1 SGHDT and CDR2 YYEEEE. Trimming cost V 0 bases and J 6 bases; bases outside gene matches: 5. The CDR3 DNA is TGTGCCAGCAGCTTGGTAAGCGGGGGCACCAATGAGCAGTTCTTC. Translation gives CASSLVSGGTNEQFF.

J is TRBJ2-6 and V is TRBV9, with D perhaps matching TRBD1 or TRBD2 (6 bases each). V was clipped by 2 bases and J by 3 bases, with 12 bases between them. The CDR3 has 16 residues. Germline lookup yields CDR1 SGDLS and CDR2 YYNGEE. This chain's CDR3 is CASSVARGGGANVLTF. The CDR3 DNA sequence: TGTGCCAGCAGCGTGGCCAGGGGAGGTGGGGCCAACGTCCTGACTTTC. The full variable domain, with the rest looked up from reference TRBV9 and TRBJ2-6, is DSGVTQTPKHLITATGQRVTLRCSPRSGDLSVYWYQQSLDQGLQFLIQYYNGEERAKGNILERFSAQQFPDLHSELNLSSLELGDSALYFCASSVARGGGANVLTFGAGSRLTVL.

This clonotype was detected only a few times. This chain uses TRBV20-1 with TRBJ2-3, with 7 bases lining up with TRBD1. Germline V gene sequence: CDR1 DFQATT, CDR2 SNEGSKA (reference sequence). The CDR3 loop spans 14 amino acids. Germline trimming cut 6 bases from V and 4 bases from J; bases unmatched to any gene: 10. CDR3 residues: CSAALRTGPDTQYF. CDR3 DNA: TGCAGTGCGGCCCTACGGACAGGACCAGATACGCAGTATTTT.

The rearrangement joins TRBV7-2 to TRBJ2-3; no definite D call. The CDR3 is 12 amino acids. The V gene lost 5 bases and the J gene lost 4 bases, with 7 bases spanning the gap. The germline gives CDR1 SGHTA, CDR2 FQGNSA. CDR3 residues: CASSQKADTQYF. CDR3 nucleotide sequence: TGTGCCAGCAGCCAAAAAGCAGATACGCAGTATTTT.

This chain uses TRBV5-1 with TRBJ1-2; 7 bases agree with TRBD1. Germline CDR1 is SGHRS and CDR2 is YFSETQ. With 3 bases clipped from V and 4 bases from J, the junction kept 9 bases outside the gene matches. The CDR3 covers 15 residues. The CDR3 DNA follows: TGCGCCAGCAGCTCGGGGACAGATTCAGGCTATGGCTACACCTTC. This translates into CASSSGTDSGYGYTF.

The gene calls are TRBV4-1 and TRBJ2-1; possibly TRBD1 for D (5 bases). This CDR3 has 13 residues. CDR1 and CDR2 (germline): MGHRA, YSYEKL. V lost 4 bases and J lost 6, with 10 bases in between. This CDR3 is CASSPQAFNEQFF. CDR3 coding DNA: TGCGCCAGCAGCCCACAGGCGTTCAATGAGCAGTTCTTC.

V and J are TRBV6-2 or TRBV6-3 and TRBJ2-3; D gene unclear. There are 16 residues in the CDR3. Trimming removed 6 bases from V and 0 bases from J, with 16 bases in between. CDR1 is MNHEY, CDR2 SVGEGT, per germline. As DNA, the CDR3 is TGTGCCAGCAGGTCCGCCGGCTACACTAGCACAGATACGCAGTATTTT. This encodes CASRSAGYTSTDTQYF.

The genes are TRBV29-1 and TRBJ1-2, with TRBD1 matching over 11 bases. The ends lost 6 bases at V and 8 bases at J; junction bases unmatched: 8. Germline V gene data show CDR1 as SQVTM and CDR2 as ANQGSEA. CDR3 length equals 13 residues. CDR3 loop: CSVQGQGAWGYTF. The CDR3 coding sequence is TGCAGCGTCCAAGGACAGGGGGCGTGGGGCTACACCTTC.

This clonotype appeared a few times. The chain links TRBV9 to TRBJ2-7, with D hard to call. Germline V gives CDR1 SGDLS, CDR2 YYNGEE. This CDR3 contains 16 residues. V was pared by 0 bases and J by 0 bases, with 13 bases between. The CDR3, as DNA: TGTGCCAGCAGCGTAGGTTCAGAGGTGTTCTCCTACGAGCAGTACTTC. Its translation is CASSVGSEVFSYEQYF. Combining the CDR3 with reference TRBV9 and TRBJ2-7 gives the whole variable domain DSGVTQTPKHLITATGQRVTLRCSPRSGDLSVYWYQQSLDQGLQFLIQYYNGEERAKGNILERFSAQQFPDLHSELNLSSLELGDSALYFCASSVGSEVFSYEQYFGPGTRLTVT.

This clonotype turned up a few times. The J gene is TRBJ2-7, the V gene TRBV12-3 or TRBV12-4, with D possibly being TRBD2 (6 bases). This CDR3 has 13 amino acids. The V end was cut by 2 bases, the J end by 10 bases, with 15 bases between. The CDR3 sequence: CASSLKNPGLQYF. The CDR3 nucleotides read TGTGCCAGCAGTTTAAAAAACCCGGGACTTCAGTACTTC.

The V gene is TRBV12-3 or TRBV12-4, the J gene TRBJ1-5; maybe TRBD1 (5 bases). Deletions cut 5 bases from V and 5 bases from J, with 13 bases between. The CDR3 totals 14 residues. The CDR3 DNA follows: TGTGCCAGCAGTCCGGCATCGGGGCATCAGCCCCAGCATTTT. This encodes CASSPASGHQPQHF.

The chain employs TRBV12-3 or TRBV12-4 and TRBJ2-2; 8 nucleotides agree with TRBD2. This CDR3 has 16 amino acids. V gave up 6 bases and J gave up 0 bases; unmatched junction bases: 6. CDR3 sequence reads: CASRRTSGSNTGELFF. Written as DNA, the CDR3 is TGTGCCAGCAGGCGCACTAGCGGCTCGAACACCGGGGAGCTGTTTTTT.

The chain links TRBV7-9 to TRBJ1-1; no clear D gene. This CDR3 is built from 11 residues. V was shortened by 8 bases and J by 7 bases, with 11 bases between the two germline ends. CDR1 is SEHNR and CDR2 is FQNEAQ in the germline V gene (reference sequence). CDR3 residues: CASSAPDEAFF. The DNA for the CDR3 is TGTGCCAGCTCAGCCCCAGATGAAGCTTTCTTT.

V gene TRBV6-6 combines with J gene TRBJ2-3; D uncertain. CDR1 and CDR2 from the germline V gene are MNHNY and SVGAGI (reference sequence). V lost 7 bases to trimming and J lost 4 bases, with 9 bases between them. The CDR3 covers 12 residues. CDR3 sequence reads: CASKQPSDTQYF. CDR3 DNA: TGTGCCAGCAAACAGCCCTCAGATACGCAGTATTTT.

This clonotype was seen repeatedly, ten times or more. The rearrangement uses TRBV12-3 or TRBV12-4 and TRBJ2-1; D is possibly TRBD1 (5 bases). Trimming cost V 1 base and J 2 bases, with 9 bases left between them. This CDR3 has 15 amino acids. The CDR3 DNA follows: TGTGCCAGCAGTTTAGGGCTAGGGGCCTACAATGAGCAGTTCTTC. As protein: CASSLGLGAYNEQFF.

The sample holds one count of this clonotype. This may arise from a read error, as a much more abundant clone is one base away. This chain joins TRBV12-3 or TRBV12-4 and TRBJ2-1; D may match TRBD1 or TRBD2 (6 bases each). The J call may be in error: the DNA end matches TRBJ2-7 better. The CDR3 consists of 13 residues. DNA of the CDR3: TGTGCCAGCAGTTTGACGGGGGACAATGAGCAGTACTTC. Amino acid sequence: CASSLTGDNEQYF.

The chain couples TRBV29-1 to TRBJ1-4, with 8 positions matching TRBD1. CDR1 and CDR2 from the germline V gene are SQVTM and ANQGSEA. V lost 4 bases, J lost 7 bases, and 2 bases stayed unmatched. This CDR3 has 12 amino acids. This CDR3 is CSVGTGGEKLFF. In nucleotides, the CDR3 is TGCAGCGTTGGTACAGGGGGTGAAAAACTGTTTTTT.

Only a few counts were recorded for this clonotype. V usage is TRBV5-1 and J usage is TRBJ1-1, with D possibly matching TRBD1 (5 bases). V gave up 7 bases and J gave up 1 base, with 11 bases separating them. Germline CDR1 and CDR2: SGHRS and YFSETQ. The CDR3 has 13 amino acids. The CDR3 is CASGTDPNTEAFF. The CDR3 nucleotides read TGCGCCAGCGGGACGGACCCGAACACTGAAGCTTTCTTT.

The V gene is TRBV20-1, the J gene TRBJ1-1; D uncertain. The CDR3 has 13 residues. The germline V and J ends were trimmed by 7 bases and 1 base, with 13 bases remaining between them. The germline gives CDR1 DFQATT, CDR2 SNEGSKA (reference sequence). The DNA of the CDR3 is TGCAGTGGATCGCGAATGAAGAACACTGAAGCTTTCTTT. As protein: CSGSRMKNTEAFF.

In this sample, this clonotype turned up many times. The rearrangement uses TRBV7-2 and TRBJ1-1, with TRBD1 matching 7 bases. Germline V gene sequence: CDR1 SGHTA, CDR2 FQGNSA. V shed 1 base, J shed 4 bases, and the junction held 6 bases outside the gene matches. CDR3 length equals 15 residues. CDR3 in DNA: TGTGCCAGCAGCTTAGATGCAGGGGGTAGCACTGAAGCTTTCTTT. It translates to CASSLDAGGSTEAFF.

The sample holds a few counts of this clonotype. The chain combines TRBV30 with TRBJ1-1, with 9 bases matching TRBD1. CDR1 and CDR2 from the germline V gene are GTSNPN and SVGIG (reference sequence). Germline trimming cut 8 bases from V and 4 bases from J; bases unmatched to any gene: 14. The CDR3 length is 15 residues. The CDR3 coding sequence is TGTGCCGCGGAACAGGGGGCGAAGGGGGGCACTGAAGCTTTCTTT. It codes for CAAEQGAKGGTEAFF. Full variable domain (remainder filled in from reference TRBV30 and TRBJ1-1): SQTIHQWPATLVQPVGSPLSLECTVEGTSNPNLYWYRQAAGRGLQLLFYSVGIGQISSEVPQNLSASRPQDRQFILSSKKLLLSDSGFYLCAAEQGAKGGTEAFFGQGTRLTVV.

The V call is TRBV2, the J call TRBJ2-5, with TRBD2 matching over 10 bases. After removal of 6 bases from V and 7 bases from J, the junction contained 8 bases not matched to a gene. The length of the CDR3 is 14 residues. In germline, CDR1 is SNHLY, CDR2 FYNNEI. The CDR3 is CASRGTSALPTQYF. CDR3 nucleotides: TGTGCCAGCAGGGGGACTAGCGCCCTACCGACCCAGTACTTC.

This clonotype was found a few times. The CDR3: CASSLAQAYEQYF. DNA for the CDR3: TGCGCCAGCAGCTTGGCACAGGCCTACGAGCAGTACTTC. The V and J genes are TRBV5-1 and TRBJ2-7; TRBD1 might be the D (5 bases). V lost 0 bases to trimming and J lost 2 bases, with 6 bases between them. The CDR3 has 13 residues. The V gene's germline CDR1 is SGHRS and CDR2 YFSETQ.

The V call is TRBV28, the J call TRBJ1-2, with 7 bases aligning to TRBD1. This CDR3 region has 14 residues. V shed 6 bases, J shed 0 bases, and the junction held 4 bases outside the gene matches. CDR1 and CDR2 (germline): MDHEN, SYDVKM. The CDR3 nucleotides are TGTGCCAGCAGCGGACAGGCAGCTAACTATGGCTACACCTTC. Translated, it gives CASSGQAANYGYTF.

The gene calls are TRBV19 and TRBJ2-1; a possible D gene is TRBD2 (5 bases). The CDR3 length is 13 residues. The V end lost 3 bases, the J end lost 4 bases, and 7 bases lay between the germline ends. Germline assignment: CDR1 LNHDA and CDR2 SQIVND (reference sequence). The CDR3 coding sequence is TGTGCCAGTAGTATTGGGAGTTACAATGAGCAGTTCTTC. It specifies CASSIGSYNEQFF.